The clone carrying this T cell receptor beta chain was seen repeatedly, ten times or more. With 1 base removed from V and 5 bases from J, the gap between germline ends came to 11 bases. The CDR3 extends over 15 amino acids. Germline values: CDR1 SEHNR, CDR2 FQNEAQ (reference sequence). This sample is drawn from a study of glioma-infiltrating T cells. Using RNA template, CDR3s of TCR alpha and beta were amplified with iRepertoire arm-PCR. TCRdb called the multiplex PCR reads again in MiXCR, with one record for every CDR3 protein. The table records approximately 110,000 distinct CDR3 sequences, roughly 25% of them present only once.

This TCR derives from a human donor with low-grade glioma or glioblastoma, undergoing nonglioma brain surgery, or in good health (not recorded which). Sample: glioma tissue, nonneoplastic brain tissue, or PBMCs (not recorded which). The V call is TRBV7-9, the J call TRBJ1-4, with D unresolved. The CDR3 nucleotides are TGTGCCAGCAGCTTAGGGACGGACCCGAATGAAAAACTGTTTTTT. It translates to CASSLGTDPNEKLFF.